Listed here is a single TCR beta chain. Its antigen is unknown. The data were taken from a study of radiation and T cells in renal cell carcinoma. Method: immunoSEQ multiplex PCR; TCRdb's copy keeps in-frame clones and lacks some. In the table there are around 29,000 clones, roughly 80% of which are singletons. Study-level findings and limits: Baseline intratumoral clonotype presence is unknown without pretreatment biopsies.

Time point of the sample: blood 4 weeks post-SBRT, at nephrectomy. Specified treatment: 15 Gy SBRT to primary tumor, nephrectomy 4 weeks later. Nephrectomy followed 15 Gy stereotactic body radiation by 4 weeks. Radiation-treated patients gave blood at baseline, week 2 and week 4. The patient's renal cell carcinoma had clear cell pathology. Between the trimmed V and J ends, which lost 4 bases and 0 bases, there was a span of 13 bases. Germline CDR1 MGHRA, CDR2 YSYEKL. The CDR3 runs to 15 residues. The TCR sequence derives from a man in his sixties with renal cell carcinoma. The genes are TRBV4-1 and TRBJ2-7; no definite D call. The sequences come from blood, collected from a patient whose treatment included radiotherapy and nephrectomy. CDR3 sequence reads: CASSRRLDSSYEQYF. The DNA of the CDR3 is TGCGCCAGCAGCCGCAGACTCGATAGCTCCTACGAGCAGTACTTC.